This T cell receptor beta chain was documented in a study of T cells in Graves' hyperthyroidism and ophthalmopathy. Whole-study context: Peripheral blood specimens were obtained at initial diagnosis, prior to any treatment. The study, taken as a whole, reports: The model anticipated ophthalmopathy a median around six months pre-onset. Researchers found most expanded thyroid clonotypes above 0.001 in blood as well.

RNA transcripts served as the template for amplifying TCR beta CDR3 regions. Researchers ran a first-round RT-PCR on the TCR CDR3 using the HTBI primer set. TCRdb fed the multiplex PCR reads into MiXCR, producing one record per CDR3 protein. The sample contains about 410,000 distinct CDR3 sequences, approximately 14% of which appear only once. This clonotype was detected ten times or more. What it recognizes is unknown. The authors obtained PBMCs from over 8 ml of fresh peripheral blood. Germline CDR1 is DFQATT and CDR2 is SNEGSKA (reference sequence). Trimming cost V 5 bases and J 4 bases; bases outside gene matches: 7. There are 14 residues in the CDR3.

The rearrangement uses TRBV20-1 and TRBJ2-1; 8 positions agree with TRBD1. The sample consisted of blood. This TCR derives from a woman in her twenties or thirties with Graves' ophthalmopathy. This CDR3 reads CSAYRDRRYNEQFF. For the CDR3, the DNA is TGCAGTGCTTACCGGGACAGGCGATACAATGAGCAGTTCTTC.